These 17 T cell receptor beta chains were sequenced from one sample in a study of metastatic and nonmetastatic thyroid tumors. With MiXCR, TCRdb called clones anew from the PCR reads. The sample includes about 2,100 clones, approximately 38% of them seen just once. Ahead of thyroid surgery, no patient had received treatment of any kind. The sample taken for sequencing was adjacent normal tissue. The origin of the receptors is a female donor with papillary thyroid cancer or a benign thyroid nodule (not recorded which). Some clones in this sample may be carry-over from other donors' samples.

The chain joins TRBV28 to TRBJ2-3, with 8 bases identical to TRBD1. CDR1 is MDHEN and CDR2 is SYDVKM in the germline V gene. V shed 5 bases, J shed 0 bases, and the junction held 7 bases outside the gene matches. The CDR3 extends over 16 amino acids. The chain's CDR3 is CASSLTGTGSTDTQYF. Here the CDR3 DNA reads TGTGCCAGCAGTCTGACCGGGACAGGTAGCACAGATACGCAGTATTTT.

DNA of the CDR3: TGCAGTGCTAGGGCCTTAGAGGGGCCGGTGACTGAAGCTTTCTTT. Translation: CSARALEGPVTEAFF. The chain has TRBV20-1 and TRBJ1-1; possible D gene TRBD1, 5 bases. The CDR3 has 15 residues. V was shortened by 3 bases and J by 5 bases, with 19 bases between the two germline ends. Germline assignment: CDR1 DFQATT and CDR2 SNEGSKA (reference sequence).

This clone was observed a few times. The chain uses TRBV6-1 and TRBJ1-6; 9 bases map to TRBD1. CDR1 and CDR2 (germline): MNHNS, SASEGT. The V and J ends lost 7 bases and 5 bases, in that order; junction bases with no gene match: 3. The CDR3 loop spans 14 amino acids. CDR3 region: CASTGQGNNSPLHF. The CDR3 coding sequence is TGTGCCAGCACCGGACAGGGGAATAATTCACCCCTCCACTTT.

This clone was recorded many times. The chain employs TRBV13 and TRBJ1-4, with 9 bases lining up with TRBD1. V lost 7 bases and J lost 5; bases outside the gene matches: 8. Germline V lookup: CDR1 PRHDT, CDR2 FYEKMQ (reference sequence). The length of the CDR3 is 15 residues. This chain's CDR3 is CASTGGTGPNEKLFF. As DNA, the CDR3 is TGTGCCAGCACCGGGGGGACAGGGCCCAATGAAAAACTGTTTTTT.

The chain joins TRBV6-1 to TRBJ1-2; D possibly corresponds to TRBD1 (6 bases). CDR3 length equals 13 residues. Trimming removed 5 bases at V and 2 bases at J, with 9 bases between. Per the germline V gene, CDR1 is MNHNS and CDR2 is SASEGT. CDR3 DNA: TGTGCCAGCAGTCCCGACAGGAACTATGGCTACACCTTC. As protein: CASSPDRNYGYTF.

The gene calls are TRBV6-1 and TRBJ1-2, with no clear D. This CDR3 spans 14 amino acids. Trimming cost V 6 bases and J 0 bases, with 11 bases left between them. Per germline, CDR1 MNHNS and CDR2 SASEGT. CDR3 DNA sequence: TGTGCCAGCAGCCTACAGCCAGCTAACTATGGCTACACCTTC. It yields the protein CASSLQPANYGYTF.

The chain is built from TRBV30 and TRBJ2-7, with TRBD1 matching 8 bases. CDR1 is GTSNPN, CDR2 SVGIG, per germline (reference sequence). This CDR3 contains 14 residues. Trimming cost V 0 bases and J 7 bases; bases outside gene matches: 8. As DNA, the CDR3 is TGTGCCTGGAGTGTAAACCAGGGGGCGCGAGAGCAGTACTTC. This gives the protein CAWSVNQGAREQYF.

This chain connects TRBV19 to TRBJ2-3, with 12 bases fitting TRBD2. There are 15 residues in the CDR3. Germline-derived CDR1 and CDR2 are LNHDA and SQIVND (reference sequence). The V and J ends lost 5 bases and 6 bases, in that order; junction bases with no gene match: 6. CDR3 amino acids: CASSLGLAGLDTQYF. The DNA for the CDR3 is TGTGCCAGTAGTCTAGGACTAGCGGGGTTGGATACGCAGTATTTT.

This clone has just a few counts. V is TRBV6-2 or TRBV6-3 and J is TRBJ1-5; the D is unclear. The CDR3 is 13 residues long. Germline assignment: CDR1 MNHEY and CDR2 SVGEGT. V lost 5 bases and J 2 bases, leaving 7 bases between the germline ends. The CDR3: CASSPLGNQPQHF. The CDR3 region has the DNA TGTGCCAGCAGTCCCCTTGGCAATCAGCCCCAGCATTTT.

The chain employs TRBV7-2 and TRBJ2-5, with 9 bases that match TRBD1. CDR1 and CDR2 (germline): SGHTA, FQGNSA. The CDR3 extends over 15 amino acids. V gave up 1 base and J gave up 4 bases; unmatched junction bases: 4. The CDR3 bases are TGTGCCAGCAGCTTAGGGGGACAGGGAAGAGAGACCCAGTACTTC. It is translated as CASSLGGQGRETQYF.

Comment on this clone: The same CDR3 arises from other DNA sequences in this sample as well. The chain links TRBV27 to TRBJ2-6; D is perhaps TRBD2 (6 bases). The CDR3 consists of 17 residues. V was trimmed by 9 bases and J by 0 bases, leaving 18 bases between them. Germline V CDR1 and CDR2: MNHEY, SMNVEV (reference sequence). The CDR3 sequence is CASSRGTGVSGANVLTF. DNA for the CDR3: TGTGCCAGTTCACGAGGGACGGGGGTCTCTGGGGCCAACGTCCTGACTTTC.

This rearrangement joins TRBV20-1 to TRBJ1-5; D gene ambiguous. The V end was cut by 1 base, the J end by 9 bases, with 13 bases between. This CDR3 is 13 amino acids long. Looked up from germline, CDR1 is DFQATT and CDR2 is SNEGSKA (reference sequence). This CDR3 is CSARVAGPGPQHF. The DNA of the CDR3 is TGCAGTGCTAGAGTAGCGGGTCCGGGGCCCCAGCATTTT.

This rearrangement joins TRBV20-1 to TRBJ2-3; D is uncertain. The germline V and J ends were trimmed by 3 bases and 0 bases, with 13 bases remaining between them. This CDR3 contains 15 residues. CDR1 and CDR2 from the germline V gene are DFQATT and SNEGSKA (reference sequence). The CDR3 loop is CSARNSHASTDTQYF. CDR3 in DNA: TGCAGTGCTAGGAATAGCCACGCTAGCACAGATACGCAGTATTTT.

This clone appeared a few times. The chain recombines TRBV28 with TRBJ1-2; D ambiguous. The CDR3 is made up of 13 amino acids. V lost 8 bases, J lost 8 bases, and 18 bases lay in between. Germline CDR1 MDHEN, CDR2 SYDVKM. DNA for the CDR3: TGTGCCAGCGGGGTCAATCGGGCAGAAGGCTACACCTTC. Translating gives CASGVNRAEGYTF.

J is TRBJ2-7 and V is TRBV27; no firm D call. The CDR3 is 15 amino acids. V was shortened by 2 bases and J by 7 bases, with 18 bases between the two germline ends. Germline CDR1 is MNHEY and CDR2 is SMNVEV (reference sequence). The CDR3 loop reads CASSLVSGDPTEQYF. CDR3 DNA: TGTGCCAGCAGTTTAGTATCAGGTGATCCTACGGAGCAGTACTTC.

V usage is TRBV25-1 and J usage is TRBJ1-2; no reliable D call. The germline gives CDR1 MGHDK, CDR2 SYGVNS. The V end lost 3 bases, the J end lost 5 bases, and 4 bases lay between the germline ends. The CDR3 length is 11 residues. The CDR3 region is CASSDPYGYTF. In DNA form, the CDR3 reads TGTGCCAGCAGTGATCCTTATGGCTACACCTTC.

The chain's CDR3 is CASSQAGSSWNTGELFF. Here the CDR3 DNA reads TGTGCCAGCAGCCAGGCCGGTTCTTCGTGGAACACCGGGGAGCTGTTTTTT. The V call is TRBV7-8, the J call TRBJ2-2, with D unclear. V shed 5 bases and J shed 1 base, with 17 bases lying between them. The CDR3 is made up of 17 amino acids. CDR1 SGHVS and CDR2 FQNEAQ come from the germline V gene.